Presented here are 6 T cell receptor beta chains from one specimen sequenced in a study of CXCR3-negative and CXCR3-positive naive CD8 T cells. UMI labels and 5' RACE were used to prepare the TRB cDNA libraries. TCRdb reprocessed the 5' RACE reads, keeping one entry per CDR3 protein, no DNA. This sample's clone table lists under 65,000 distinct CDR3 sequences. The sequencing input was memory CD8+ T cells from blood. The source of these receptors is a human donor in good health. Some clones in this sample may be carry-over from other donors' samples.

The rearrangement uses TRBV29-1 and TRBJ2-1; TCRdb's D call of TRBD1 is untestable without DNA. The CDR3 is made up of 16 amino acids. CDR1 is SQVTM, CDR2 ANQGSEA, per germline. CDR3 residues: CSVEQGAYGLYNEQFF.

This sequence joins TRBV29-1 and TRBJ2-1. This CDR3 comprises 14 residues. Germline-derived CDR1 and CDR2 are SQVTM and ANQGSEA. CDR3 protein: CSVETERTYNEQFF.

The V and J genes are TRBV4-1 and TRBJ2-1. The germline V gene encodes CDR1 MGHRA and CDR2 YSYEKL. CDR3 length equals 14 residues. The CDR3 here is CASSQGPSYNEQFF.

The CDR3: CASSIGPHSGNTIYF. The chain has TRBV21-1 and TRBJ1-3. TRBV21-1 is designated a pseudogene. The CDR3 has 15 amino acids.

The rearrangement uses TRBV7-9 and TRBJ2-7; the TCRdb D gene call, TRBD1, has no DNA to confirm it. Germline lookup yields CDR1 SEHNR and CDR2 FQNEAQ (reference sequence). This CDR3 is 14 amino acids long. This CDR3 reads CASSFPGDTYEQYF.

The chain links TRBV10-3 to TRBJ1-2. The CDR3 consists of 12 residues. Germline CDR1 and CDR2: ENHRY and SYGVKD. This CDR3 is CAISDQVGGYTF.